Shown below are 8 T cell receptor beta chains from a single sample sequenced in a study of blood T cell repertoires in COVID-19. Profiled with immunoSEQ multiplex PCR; TCRdb holds only in-frame clones, not every one. This sample yields approximately 500,000 clones, of which less than 90% are seen a single time; roughly 8% belongs to the top ten. The source material was peripheral blood. The receptors stem from a woman in her fifties or sixties with COVID-19, enrolled during active disease.

V gene TRBV29-1 combines with J gene TRBJ1-1, with TRBD1 identical over 7 bases. V was pared by 5 bases and J by 0 bases, with 3 bases of the junction left unmatched. This CDR3 region has 13 residues. The germline V gene encodes CDR1 SQVTM and CDR2 ANQGSEA. The CDR3 region is CSVLTGMNTEAFF. The CDR3 DNA sequence: TGCAGCGTTCTGACAGGGATGAACACTGAAGCTTTCTTT.

The gene calls are TRBV2 and TRBJ2-1, with 12 nucleotides matching TRBD1. The V gene end was trimmed by 1 base and the J gene end by 5 bases; junction bases not matched to a gene: 6. The germline gives CDR1 SNHLY, CDR2 FYNNEI. This CDR3 has 17 amino acids. As DNA, the CDR3 is TGTGCCAGCAGTGAAGGGTTCGGGACAGGGGGCCACAATGAGCAGTTCTTC. Its translation is CASSEGFGTGGHNEQFF.

The chain combines TRBV4-2 with TRBJ1-6, with 9 bases matching TRBD1. With V trimmed by 3 bases and J by 7 bases, 4 bases remained unmatched. Germline V lookup: CDR1 LGHNA, CDR2 YNFKEQ. This CDR3 has 15 amino acids. Written as DNA, the CDR3 is TGTGCCAGCAGCCAGGGACAGGGAAACAATTCACCCCTCCACTTT. Translating gives CASSQGQGNNSPLHF.

V is TRBV3-1 (or the pseudogene TRBV3-2) and J is TRBJ1-2; 8 nucleotides agree with TRBD1. V shed 7 bases and J 6 bases; nucleotides not matched to a gene: 16. This CDR3 is 16 amino acids long. Germline CDR1 and CDR2: LGHDT and YNNKEL (reference sequence). CDR3 sequence (DNA): TGTGCCAGCACCCTAGGAGCAGGGGGCCCGTGGAATGGCTACACCTTC. Its protein product is CASTLGAGGPWNGYTF.

This chain joins TRBV2 and TRBJ2-7, with 10 bases aligning to TRBD2. This CDR3 comprises 14 residues. V gave up 7 bases and J gave up 0 bases; unmatched junction bases: 3. Looked up from germline, CDR1 is SNHLY and CDR2 is FYNNEI. CDR3: CASKTSGTSYEQYF. Written as DNA, the CDR3 is TGTGCCAGCAAAACTAGCGGGACCTCCTACGAGCAGTACTTC.

The chain recombines TRBV6-5 with TRBJ2-1; 8 nucleotides agree with TRBD1. J lost 7 bases, V lost 7 bases, and 6 bases had no gene match. The CDR3 sequence is 13 residues long. Germline CDR1 MNHEY, CDR2 SVGAGI. The chain's CDR3 is CASTYRGENEQFF. CDR3 sequence (DNA): TGTGCCAGCACCTACAGGGGGGAAAATGAGCAGTTCTTC.

This rearrangement joins TRBV5-6 to TRBJ2-7; 7 bases agree with TRBD2. This CDR3 comprises 14 residues. V shed 1 base and J 5 bases; nucleotides not matched to a gene: 6. The V gene's germline CDR1 is SGHDT and CDR2 YYEEEE. This CDR3 reads CASSLTLAVHEQYF. As DNA, the CDR3 is TGTGCCAGCAGCTTGACTCTAGCGGTCCACGAGCAGTACTTC.

The chain has TRBV11-3 and TRBJ2-1, with no clear D. Trimming took 5 bases from V and 2 from J, leaving 10 bases between them. Germline lookup yields CDR1 SGHNT and CDR2 YENEEA. There are 14 residues in the CDR3. CDR3 in DNA: TGTGCCAGCAGCCGGAGTTACCCCTACAATGAGCAGTTCTTC. Translating it yields CASSRSYPYNEQFF.